Sequencing of this T cell receptor (beta chain) was carried out in a study of blood T cell repertoires in COVID-19. As for the study in general: The origin of the acute and convalescent COVID-19 samples was the United States, Italy and Spain.

Ages ranged from about 18 to 100 years, with residence in 24 US areas. Participant-reported clinical history was the basis for cohort assignment. Here immunoSEQ multiplex PCR was the method, and the copy in TCRdb shows in-frame clones only, minus some. Among about 170,000 clones listed, 75% to 90% were seen once. This clonotype originated in a woman under 30 who had recovered from COVID-19. Material: PBMCs or T cells enriched from blood (not recorded which).

The CDR3 bases are TGTGCCACCGCAGACTCTTTTAGTGAAAAACTGTTTTTT. Encoded protein: CATADSFSEKLFF. The chain employs TRBV19 and TRBJ1-4; D call uncertain. CDR1 and CDR2 (germline): LNHDA, SQIVND (reference sequence). Deletions cut 10 bases from V and 7 bases from J, with 16 bases between. This CDR3 has 13 residues.